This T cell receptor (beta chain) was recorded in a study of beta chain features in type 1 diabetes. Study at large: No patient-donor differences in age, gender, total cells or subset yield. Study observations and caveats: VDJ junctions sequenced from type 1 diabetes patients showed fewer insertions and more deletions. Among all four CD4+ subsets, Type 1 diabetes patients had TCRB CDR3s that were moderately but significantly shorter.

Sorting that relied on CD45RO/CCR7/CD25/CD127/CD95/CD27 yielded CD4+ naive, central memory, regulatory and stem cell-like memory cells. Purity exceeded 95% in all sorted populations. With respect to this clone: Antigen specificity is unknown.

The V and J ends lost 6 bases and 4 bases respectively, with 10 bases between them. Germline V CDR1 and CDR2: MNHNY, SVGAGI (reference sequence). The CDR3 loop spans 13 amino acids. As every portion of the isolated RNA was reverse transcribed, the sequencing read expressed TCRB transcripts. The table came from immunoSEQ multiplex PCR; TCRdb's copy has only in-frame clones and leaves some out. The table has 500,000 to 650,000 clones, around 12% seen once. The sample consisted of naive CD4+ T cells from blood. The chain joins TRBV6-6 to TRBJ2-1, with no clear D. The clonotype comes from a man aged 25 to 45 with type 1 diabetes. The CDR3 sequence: CASRASPYNEQFF. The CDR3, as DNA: TGTGCCAGCAGGGCGAGCCCATACAATGAGCAGTTCTTC.